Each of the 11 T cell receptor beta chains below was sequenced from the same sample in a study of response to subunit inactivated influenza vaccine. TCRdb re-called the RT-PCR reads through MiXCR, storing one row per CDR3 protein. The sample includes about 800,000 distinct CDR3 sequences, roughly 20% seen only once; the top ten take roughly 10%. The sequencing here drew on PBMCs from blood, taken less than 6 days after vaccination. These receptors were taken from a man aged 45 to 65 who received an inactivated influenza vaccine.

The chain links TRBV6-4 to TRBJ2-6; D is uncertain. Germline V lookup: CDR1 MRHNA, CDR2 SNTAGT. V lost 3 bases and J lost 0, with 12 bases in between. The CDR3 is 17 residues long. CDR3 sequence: CASSERHAASGANVLTF. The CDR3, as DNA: TGTGCCAGCAGTGAAAGACATGCGGCCTCTGGGGCCAACGTCCTGACTTTC.

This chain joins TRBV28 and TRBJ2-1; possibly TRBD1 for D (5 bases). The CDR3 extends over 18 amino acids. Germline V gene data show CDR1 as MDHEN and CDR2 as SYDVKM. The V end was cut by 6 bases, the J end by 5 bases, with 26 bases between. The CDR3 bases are TGTGCCAGCAGCCCCATCACCCCCCAGGGAACTACTGACAATGAGCAGTTCTTC. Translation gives CASSPITPQGTTDNEQFF.

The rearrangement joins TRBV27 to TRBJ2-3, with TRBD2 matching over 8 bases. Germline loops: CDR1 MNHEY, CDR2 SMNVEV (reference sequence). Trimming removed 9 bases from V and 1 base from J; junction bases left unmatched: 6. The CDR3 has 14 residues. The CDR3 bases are TGTGCCAGTCAAGCGGGAGTCGGCACAGATACGCAGTATTTT. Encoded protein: CASQAGVGTDTQYF.

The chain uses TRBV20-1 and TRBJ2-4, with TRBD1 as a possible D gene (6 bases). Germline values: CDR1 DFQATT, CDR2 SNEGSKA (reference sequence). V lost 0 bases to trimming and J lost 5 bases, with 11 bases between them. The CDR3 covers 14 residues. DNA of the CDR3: TGCAGTGCTAGAGACGGCAGGGGAGAAAACATTCAGTACTTC. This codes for CSARDGRGENIQYF.

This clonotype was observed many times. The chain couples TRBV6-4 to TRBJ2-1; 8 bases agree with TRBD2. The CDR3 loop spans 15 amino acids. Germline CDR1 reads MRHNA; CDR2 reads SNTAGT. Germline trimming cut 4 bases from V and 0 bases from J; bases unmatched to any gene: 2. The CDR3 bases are TGTGCCAGCAGTGGCACTAGCGGCTCCTACAATGAGCAGTTCTTC. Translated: CASSGTSGSYNEQFF.

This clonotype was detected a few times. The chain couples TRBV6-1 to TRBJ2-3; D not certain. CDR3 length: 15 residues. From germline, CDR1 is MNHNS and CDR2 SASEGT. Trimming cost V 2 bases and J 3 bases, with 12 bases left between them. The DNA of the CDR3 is TGTGCCAGCAGTGAACTCCCGGATCTTACAGATACGCAGTATTTT. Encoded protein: CASSELPDLTDTQYF.

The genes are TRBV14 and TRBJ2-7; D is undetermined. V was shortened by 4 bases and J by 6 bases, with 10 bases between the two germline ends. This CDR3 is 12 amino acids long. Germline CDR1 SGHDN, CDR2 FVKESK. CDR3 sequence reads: CASSRSRSEQYF. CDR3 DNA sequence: TGTGCCAGCAGCCGGAGTCGTAGCGAGCAGTACTTC.

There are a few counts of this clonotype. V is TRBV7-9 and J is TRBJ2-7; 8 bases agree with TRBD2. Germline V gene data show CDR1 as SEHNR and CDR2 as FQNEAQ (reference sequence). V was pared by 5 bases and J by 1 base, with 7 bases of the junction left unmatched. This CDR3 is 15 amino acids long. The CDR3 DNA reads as TGTGCCAGCAGCGCTCCAGGCGGGAGGTCCTACGAGCAGTACTTC. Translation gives CASSAPGGRSYEQYF.

For the CDR3, the DNA is TGTGCCAGCAGGATCGGGGTTCTAGGCGAGCAGTACTTC. This codes for CASRIGVLGEQYF. This chain connects TRBV28 to TRBJ2-7, with a tentative D call TRBD2 (5 bases). V was shortened by 6 bases and J by 6 bases, with 15 bases between the two germline ends. Looked up from germline, CDR1 is MDHEN and CDR2 is SYDVKM. The CDR3 spans 13 residues.

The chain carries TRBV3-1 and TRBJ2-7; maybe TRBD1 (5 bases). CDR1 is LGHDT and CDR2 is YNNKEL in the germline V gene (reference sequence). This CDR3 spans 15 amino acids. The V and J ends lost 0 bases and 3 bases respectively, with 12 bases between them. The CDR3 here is CASSQDYARDYEQYF. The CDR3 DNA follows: TGTGCCAGCAGCCAAGATTATGCCAGGGACTACGAGCAGTACTTC.

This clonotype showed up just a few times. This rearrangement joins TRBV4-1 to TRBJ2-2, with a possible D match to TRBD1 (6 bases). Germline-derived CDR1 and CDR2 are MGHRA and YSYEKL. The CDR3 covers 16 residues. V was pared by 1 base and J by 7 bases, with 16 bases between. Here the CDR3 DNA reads TGCGCCAGCAGCCAAGCACAGGGCTGGAGGAACGGGGAGCTGTTTTTT. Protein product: CASSQAQGWRNGELFF.